Presented here are 26 T cell receptor beta chains from one specimen sequenced in a study of CD8+ T cells in alopecia areata. Treatment of the sample: oral pan-JAK inhibitor, 5-10 mg twice daily. As the sequencing template, cDNA was produced by extracting RNA and reverse transcribing it. Profiled with immunoSEQ multiplex PCR; TCRdb holds only in-frame clones, not every one. The sample holds around 190,000 clones; around 64% are singletons and the top ten take roughly 1.3%. Sequencing was performed on CD4+ T cells sorted from blood, taken at week 49, from a patient treated with tofacitinib. These receptors were taken from a human donor with alopecia areata.

V is TRBV9 and J is TRBJ2-7; the match to TRBD2 covers 11 bases. Germline V gives CDR1 SGDLS, CDR2 YYNGEE. The CDR3 covers 14 residues. V lost 4 bases, J lost 7 bases, and 7 bases stayed unmatched. The CDR3 loop reads CASSMASGGWEQYF. The DNA for the CDR3 is TGTGCCAGCAGCATGGCTAGCGGGGGGTGGGAGCAGTACTTC. Combining the CDR3 with reference TRBV9 and TRBJ2-7 gives the whole variable domain DSGVTQTPKHLITATGQRVTLRCSPRSGDLSVYWYQQSLDQGLQFLIQYYNGEERAKGNILERFSAQQFPDLHSELNLSSLELGDSALYFCASSMASGGWEQYFGPGTRLTVT.

The chain has TRBV5-4 and TRBJ2-3; D is undetermined. This CDR3 has 15 amino acids. Germline assignment: CDR1 SGHNT and CDR2 YYREEE (reference sequence). Between the trimmed V and J ends, which lost 3 bases and 2 bases, there was a span of 13 bases. The CDR3 sequence is CASSSDGLNTDTQYF. CDR3 in DNA: TGTGCCAGCAGCTCTGACGGTCTTAACACAGATACGCAGTATTTT.

This chain connects TRBV27 to TRBJ1-6, with D possibly matching TRBD1 (5 bases). Trimming removed 8 bases from V and 8 bases from J, with 19 bases in between. Germline CDR1 is MNHEY and CDR2 is SMNVEV (reference sequence). CDR3 size: 15 residues. The CDR3, as DNA: TGTGCCAGCCTTATGTTAGGACAAGGCGATTCACCCCTCCACTTT. This encodes CASLMLGQGDSPLHF.

This chain connects TRBV30 to TRBJ1-1, with TRBD1 matching 7 bases. CDR1 is GTSNPN, CDR2 SVGIG, per germline (reference sequence). The CDR3 consists of 13 residues. Unmatched junction bases numbered 5, after V lost 4 bases and J lost 3 bases. The CDR3 loop reads CAWTPGGDTEAFF. As DNA, the CDR3 is TGTGCCTGGACCCCAGGGGGTGACACTGAAGCTTTCTTT.

This clone was picked up a small number of times. The sample has other DNA sequences that encode this CDR3 too. The chain recombines TRBV4-3 with TRBJ2-2; TRBD1 or TRBD2 may be the D gene (6 bases each). The CDR3 consists of 14 residues. The V and J ends lost 0 bases and 6 bases respectively, with 8 bases between them. Germline V gives CDR1 LGHNA, CDR2 YSLEER. The CDR3: CASSQEGGAGELFF. CDR3 DNA: TGCGCCAGCAGCCAAGAGGGGGGCGCCGGGGAGCTGTTTTTT.

This chain connects TRBV10-3 to TRBJ2-7, with 7 bases aligning to TRBD1. With V trimmed by 6 bases and J by 0 bases, 2 bases remained unmatched. Germline CDR1 ENHRY, CDR2 SYGVKD. This CDR3 region has 13 residues. Written as DNA, the CDR3 is TGTGCCATCAGGGGACAGAGCTCCTACGAGCAGTACTTC. This sequence encodes CAIRGQSSYEQYF.

V and J are TRBV5-1 and TRBJ2-7; D not resolved. The germline V gene has CDR1 SGHRS and CDR2 YFSETQ. This CDR3 region has 11 residues. Trimming stripped 0 bases from V and 7 bases from J, with 5 bases between. The CDR3 loop is CASSLDGEQYF. The DNA for the CDR3 is TGCGCCAGCAGCTTGGATGGTGAGCAGTACTTC.

The rearrangement joins TRBV7-2 to TRBJ2-3; 7 positions agree with TRBD2. The trim removed 5 bases at V and 0 bases at J, leaving 11 bases unmatched. The CDR3 length is 17 residues. Germline values: CDR1 SGHTA, CDR2 FQGNSA. CDR3 sequence: CASSPGFGGGSTDTQYF. The CDR3 nucleotides are TGTGCCAGCAGCCCAGGTTTTGGCGGGGGTAGCACAGATACGCAGTATTTT.

This clone was observed many times. V usage is TRBV7-3 and J usage is TRBJ2-2; D gene unclear. The V gene lost 6 bases and the J gene lost 7 bases, with 18 bases spanning the gap. CDR3 length equals 15 residues. From germline, CDR1 is SGHTA and CDR2 FQGTGA. The CDR3 coding sequence is TGTGCCAGCAGTTATAACACTCTGGGCAGCGGGGAGCTGTTTTTT. This translates into CASSYNTLGSGELFF.

The gene calls are TRBV9 and TRBJ2-3, with 11 bases matching TRBD2. In germline, CDR1 is SGDLS, CDR2 YYNGEE. Trimming removed 4 bases from V and 5 bases from J; junction bases left unmatched: 9. This CDR3 contains 16 residues. The CDR3 region is CASSRAGTSGGDTQYF. CDR3 in DNA: TGTGCCAGCAGCCGAGCCGGGACTAGCGGAGGAGATACGCAGTATTTT.

The chain links TRBV30 to TRBJ2-3; D uncertain. Between the trimmed V and J ends, which lost 2 bases and 4 bases, there was a span of 13 bases. Germline V gives CDR1 GTSNPN, CDR2 SVGIG (reference sequence). The CDR3 contains 14 residues. The CDR3 DNA is TGTGCCTGGAGTAGACAAGCAAATCCAGATACGCAGTATTTT. Translated, it gives CAWSRQANPDTQYF.

The chain joins TRBV7-2 to TRBJ1-5; weak D call: TRBD1 (6 bases). This CDR3 spans 15 amino acids. V was trimmed by 7 bases and J by 2 bases, leaving 15 bases between them. From germline, CDR1 is SGHTA and CDR2 FQGNSA. As DNA, the CDR3 is TGTGCCAGCACCCCGACTGGGGGCGGCAATCAGCCCCAGCATTTT. It specifies CASTPTGGGNQPQHF.

J is TRBJ1-4 and V is TRBV4-1; D is unclear. Trimming removed 1 base at V and 5 bases at J, with 17 bases between. Germline assignment: CDR1 MGHRA and CDR2 YSYEKL. The CDR3 has 17 residues. The CDR3 DNA follows: TGCGCCAGCAGCCAAGCCTTGGGAGCGGGAGAGAATGAAAAACTGTTTTTT. This translates into CASSQALGAGENEKLFF.

The J gene is TRBJ1-4, the V gene TRBV29-1; D is undetermined. The CDR3 is 13 amino acids. Germline CDR1 and CDR2: SQVTM and ANQGSEA. Trimming cost V 4 bases and J 5 bases, with 11 bases left between them. CDR3 sequence (DNA): TGCAGCGTTGGGGCAGGAGGGAATGAAAAACTGTTTTTT. It specifies CSVGAGGNEKLFF.

This clone was detected a few times. The chain is built from TRBV13 and TRBJ1-4; D is unclear. The CDR3 consists of 15 residues. Trimming took off 0 bases at V and 7 bases at J, with 12 bases between the two ends. Germline-derived CDR1 and CDR2 are PRHDT and FYEKMQ (reference sequence). The CDR3 DNA follows: TGTGCCAGCAGCTTAGGGATCCACCGGGGTGAAAAACTGTTTTTT. Translating it yields CASSLGIHRGEKLFF.

The gene calls are TRBV29-1 and TRBJ2-5; 7 bases agree with TRBD2. The CDR3 consists of 13 residues. Germline CDR1 SQVTM, CDR2 ANQGSEA. Trimming took 7 bases from V and 4 from J; bases not matched to a gene: 9. CDR3: CSAKELARETQYF. CDR3 nucleotide sequence: TGCAGCGCGAAGGAACTAGCGAGAGAGACCCAGTACTTC.

The CDR3 sequence: CAWRLAGANTGELFF. The DNA of the CDR3 is TGTGCCTGGAGGCTAGCGGGGGCAAACACCGGGGAGCTGTTTTTT. This chain joins TRBV30 and TRBJ2-2, with TRBD2 matching 10 bases. There are 15 residues in the CDR3. The germline gives CDR1 GTSNPN, CDR2 SVGIG (reference sequence). The trim removed 3 bases at V and 2 bases at J, leaving 3 bases unmatched.

This sequence joins TRBV29-1 and TRBJ1-2; D gene uncertain. In germline, CDR1 is SQVTM, CDR2 ANQGSEA. The V end lost 7 bases, the J end lost 4 bases, and 10 bases lay between the germline ends. The CDR3 extends over 11 amino acids. In DNA form, the CDR3 reads TGCAGCGGAGGGTCCGCCTATGGCTACACCTTC. It is translated as CSGGSAYGYTF.

CDR3 amino acids: CSSTTDTQYF. The CDR3 DNA is TGCAGCTCTACCACAGATACGCAGTATTTT. The chain combines TRBV29-1 with TRBJ2-3, with D unclear. Trimming pared 8 bases from V and 2 bases from J, leaving 5 bases between. CDR1 is SQVTM, CDR2 ANQGSEA, per germline. The CDR3 runs 10 residues.

The V and J genes are TRBV5-6 and TRBJ1-2; TRBD1 matches 8 bases. The CDR3 spans 13 residues. Germline V CDR1 and CDR2: SGHDT, YYEEEE. After removal of 4 bases from V and 4 bases from J, the junction contained 3 bases not matched to a gene. CDR3 DNA sequence: TGTGCCAGCAGCCGGACAGGGCCCTATGGCTACACCTTC. Amino acid sequence: CASSRTGPYGYTF. Drawing the rest from reference TRBV5-6 and TRBJ1-2, the complete variable domain is DAGVTQSPTHLIKTRGQQVTLRCSPKSGHDTVSWYQQALGQGPQFIFQYYEEEERQRGNFPDRFSGHQFPNYSSELNVNALLLGDSALYLCASSRTGPYGYTFGSGTRLTVV.

This clone was counted a few times. The chain combines TRBV29-1 with TRBJ1-5; 7 nucleotides match TRBD1. With 4 bases clipped from V and 3 bases from J, the junction kept 6 bases outside the gene matches. This CDR3 has 14 amino acids. Germline V gives CDR1 SQVTM, CDR2 ANQGSEA. This chain's CDR3 is CSVGGTDDNQPQHF. The CDR3 nucleotides read TGCAGCGTTGGGGGGACAGATGACAATCAGCCCCAGCATTTT.

There are a few counts of this clone. The rearrangement uses TRBV20-1 and TRBJ2-7; D uncertain. Germline CDR1 reads DFQATT; CDR2 reads SNEGSKA (reference sequence). V was shortened by 6 bases and J by 6 bases, with 12 bases between the two germline ends. The CDR3 contains 11 residues. DNA of the CDR3: TGCAGTGCGAGTCCAGGTGGCGAGCAGTACTTC. This codes for CSASPGGEQYF.

This chain joins TRBV4-3 and TRBJ2-5; D is unclear. This CDR3 is built from 13 residues. Germline V CDR1 and CDR2: LGHNA, YSLEER. With 1 base removed from V and 1 base from J, the gap between germline ends came to 4 bases. CDR3 DNA sequence: TGCGCCAGCAGCCAAGGTTCCCAAGAGACCCAGTACTTC. The encoded protein is CASSQGSQETQYF.

The sample holds a few counts of this clone. CDR3 coding DNA: TGTGCCAGCAGCTCTAACACCCGCTCTCAGCCCCAGCATTTT. It translates to CASSSNTRSQPQHF. The chain couples TRBV5-6 to TRBJ1-5; D not certain. The CDR3 extends over 14 amino acids. V was pared by 3 bases and J by 6 bases, with 13 bases between. Per the germline V gene, CDR1 is SGHDT and CDR2 is YYEEEE.

The J gene is TRBJ1-2, the V gene TRBV29-1; no clear D. The CDR3 contains 10 residues. V was pared by 4 bases and J by 9 bases, with 9 bases between. The germline gives CDR1 SQVTM, CDR2 ANQGSEA. The CDR3 reads CSVASDRYTF. The CDR3 DNA reads TGCAGCGTTGCCAGCGATCGCTACACCTTC.

This chain connects TRBV19 to TRBJ1-1, with D possibly being TRBD1 (6 bases). The V and J ends lost 6 bases and 3 bases respectively, with 11 bases between them. CDR1 LNHDA and CDR2 SQIVND come from the germline V gene (reference sequence). This CDR3 region has 13 residues. CDR3 DNA sequence: TGTGCCAGTAGCAACAGACAGGACACTGAAGCTTTCTTT. Protein product: CASSNRQDTEAFF.